This entry concerns a single TCR beta chain. This record comes from a study of blood T cell repertoires in COVID-19. This CDR3 region has 14 residues. Germline values: CDR1 GTSNPN, CDR2 SVGIG (reference sequence). V was trimmed by 0 bases and J by 1 base, leaving 8 bases between them. The repertoire was sequenced with immunoSEQ multiplex PCR; TCRdb's copy has only in-frame clones and lacks some. Among some 100,000 clones, 85% to 95% were seen once, and the ten largest hold approximately 5.7%. The source material was peripheral blood. The V and J genes are TRBV30 and TRBJ2-3; no clear D. This receptor was taken from a man between 50 and 59 years old with active COVID-19. CDR3 sequence: CAWSVGAGTDTQYF. CDR3 in DNA: TGTGCCTGGAGTGTGGGCGCCGGCACAGATACGCAGTATTTT.